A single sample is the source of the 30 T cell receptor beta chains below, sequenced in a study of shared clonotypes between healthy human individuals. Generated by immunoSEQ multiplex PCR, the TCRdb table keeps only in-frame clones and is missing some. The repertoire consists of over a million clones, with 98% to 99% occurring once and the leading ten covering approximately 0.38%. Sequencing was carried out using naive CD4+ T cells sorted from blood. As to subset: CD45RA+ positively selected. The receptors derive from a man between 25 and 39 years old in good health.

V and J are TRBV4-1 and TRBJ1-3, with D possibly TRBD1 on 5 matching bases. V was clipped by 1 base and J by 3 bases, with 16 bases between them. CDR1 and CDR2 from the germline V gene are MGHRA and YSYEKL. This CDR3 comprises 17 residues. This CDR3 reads CASSQGGWGAGGNTIYF. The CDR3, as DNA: TGCGCCAGCAGCCAAGGAGGGTGGGGCGCCGGTGGAAACACCATATATTTT.

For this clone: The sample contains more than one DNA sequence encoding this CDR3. The CDR3 here is CASSSSATNEKLFF. CDR3 coding DNA: TGTGCCAGCAGCTCCAGTGCAACTAATGAAAAACTGTTTTTT. This chain uses TRBV6-5 with TRBJ1-4; D ambiguous. The CDR3 totals 14 residues. The ends were cut back, 6 bases at V and 0 bases at J, with 8 bases in the middle. The germline V gene has CDR1 MNHEY and CDR2 SVGAGI.

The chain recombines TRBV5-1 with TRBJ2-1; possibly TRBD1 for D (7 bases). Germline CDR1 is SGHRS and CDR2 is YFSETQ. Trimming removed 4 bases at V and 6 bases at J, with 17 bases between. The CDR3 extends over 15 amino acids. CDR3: CASSLSTGRFNEQFF. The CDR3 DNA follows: TGCGCCAGCAGCCTCTCGACAGGGAGGTTCAATGAGCAGTTCTTC.

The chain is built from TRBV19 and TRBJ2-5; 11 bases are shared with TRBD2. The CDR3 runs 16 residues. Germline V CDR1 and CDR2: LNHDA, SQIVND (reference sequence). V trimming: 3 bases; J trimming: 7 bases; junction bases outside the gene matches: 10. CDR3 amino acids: CASSIRTSGLPGTQYF. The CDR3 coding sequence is TGTGCCAGTAGTATTCGGACTAGCGGGCTGCCTGGGACCCAGTACTTC.

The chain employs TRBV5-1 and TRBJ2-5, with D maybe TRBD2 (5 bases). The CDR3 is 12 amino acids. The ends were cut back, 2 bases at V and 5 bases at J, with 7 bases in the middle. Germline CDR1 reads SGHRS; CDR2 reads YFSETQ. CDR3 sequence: CASSFQRETQYF. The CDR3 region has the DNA TGCGCCAGCAGCTTTCAGCGGGAGACCCAGTACTTC.

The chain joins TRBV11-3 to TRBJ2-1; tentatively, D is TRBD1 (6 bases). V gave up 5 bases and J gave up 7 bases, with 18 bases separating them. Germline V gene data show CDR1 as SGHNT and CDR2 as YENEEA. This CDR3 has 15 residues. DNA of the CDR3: TGTGCCAGCAGCAAGAACGGACAGTCAAGGAATGAGCAGTTCTTC. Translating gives CASSKNGQSRNEQFF. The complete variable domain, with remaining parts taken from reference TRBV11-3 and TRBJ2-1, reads EAGVVQSPRYKIIEKKQPVAFWCNPISGHNTLYWYLQNLGQGPELLIRYENEEAVDDSQLPKDRFSAERLKGVDSTLKIQPAELGDSAVYLCASSKNGQSRNEQFFGPGTRLTVL.

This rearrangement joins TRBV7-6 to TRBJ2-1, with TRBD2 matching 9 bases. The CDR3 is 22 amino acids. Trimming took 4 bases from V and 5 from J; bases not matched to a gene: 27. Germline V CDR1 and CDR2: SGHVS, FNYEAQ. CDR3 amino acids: CASSYRFRSRVGAGGFHNEQFF. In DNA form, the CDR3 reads TGTGCCAGCAGCTACCGGTTCCGATCCAGGGTAGGGGCGGGAGGGTTTCACAATGAGCAGTTCTTC. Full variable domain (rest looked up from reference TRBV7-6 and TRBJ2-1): GAGVSQSPRYKVTKRGQDVALRCDPISGHVSLYWYRQALGQGPEFLTYFNYEAQQDKSGLPNDRFSAERPEGSISTLTIQRTEQRDSAMYRCASSYRFRSRVGAGGFHNEQFFGPGTRLTVL.

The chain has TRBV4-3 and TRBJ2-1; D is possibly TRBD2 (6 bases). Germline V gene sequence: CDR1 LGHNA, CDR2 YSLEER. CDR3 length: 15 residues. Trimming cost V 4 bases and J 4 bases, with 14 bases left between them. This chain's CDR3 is CASSRLRERYNEQFF. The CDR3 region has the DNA TGCGCCAGCAGCCGGCTTCGGGAGAGGTACAATGAGCAGTTCTTC.

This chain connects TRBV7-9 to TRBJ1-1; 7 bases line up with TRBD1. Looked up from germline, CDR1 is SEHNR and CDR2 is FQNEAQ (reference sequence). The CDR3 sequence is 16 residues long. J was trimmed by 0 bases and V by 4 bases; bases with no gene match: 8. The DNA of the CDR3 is TGTGCCAGCAGCTCACGACAGGGCGTCATGAACACTGAAGCTTTCTTT. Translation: CASSSRQGVMNTEAFF.

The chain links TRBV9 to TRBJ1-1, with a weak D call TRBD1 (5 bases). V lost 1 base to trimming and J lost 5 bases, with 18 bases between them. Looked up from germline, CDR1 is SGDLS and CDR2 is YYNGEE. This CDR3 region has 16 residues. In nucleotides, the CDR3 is TGTGCCAGCAGCGTACGCGAGGGACCCTTAGAGACTGAAGCTTTCTTT. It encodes CASSVREGPLETEAFF.

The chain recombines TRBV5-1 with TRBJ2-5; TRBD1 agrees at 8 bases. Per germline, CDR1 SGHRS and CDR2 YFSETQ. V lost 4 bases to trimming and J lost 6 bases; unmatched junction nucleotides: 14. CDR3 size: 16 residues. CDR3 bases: TGCGCCAGCAGCAAATACCTAGACAGGGGTGGGAAGACCCAGTACTTC. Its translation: CASSKYLDRGGKTQYF.

DNA for the CDR3: TGTGCCAGCAGTTACTCGAAGGACAGGGGAAACGGCGAGCAGTACTTC. This translates into CASSYSKDRGNGEQYF. The genes are TRBV6-5 and TRBJ2-7; TRBD1 matches 9 bases. V gave up 0 bases and J gave up 6 bases; unmatched junction bases: 9. The germline V gene has CDR1 MNHEY and CDR2 SVGAGI. This CDR3 has 16 amino acids.

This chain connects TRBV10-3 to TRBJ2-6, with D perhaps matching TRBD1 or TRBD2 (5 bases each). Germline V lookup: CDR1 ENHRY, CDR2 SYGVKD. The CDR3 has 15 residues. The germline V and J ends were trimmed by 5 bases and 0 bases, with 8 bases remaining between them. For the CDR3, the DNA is TGTGCCATCAGTTCGGGGACCTCTGGGGCCAACGTCCTGACTTTC. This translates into CAISSGTSGANVLTF.

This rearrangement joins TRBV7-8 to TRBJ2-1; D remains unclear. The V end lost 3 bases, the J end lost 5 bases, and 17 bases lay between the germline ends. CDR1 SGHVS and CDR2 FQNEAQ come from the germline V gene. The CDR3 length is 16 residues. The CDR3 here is CASSLPPHRRNNEQFF. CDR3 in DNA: TGTGCCAGCAGCTTGCCCCCTCATCGACGGAACAATGAGCAGTTCTTC.

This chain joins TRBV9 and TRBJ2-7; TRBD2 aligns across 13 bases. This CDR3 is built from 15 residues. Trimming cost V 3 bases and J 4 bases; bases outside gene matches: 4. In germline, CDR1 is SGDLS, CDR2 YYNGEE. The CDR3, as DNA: TGTGCCAGCAGCGAGGGACTAGCGGGATTATACGAGCAGTACTTC. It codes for CASSEGLAGLYEQYF.

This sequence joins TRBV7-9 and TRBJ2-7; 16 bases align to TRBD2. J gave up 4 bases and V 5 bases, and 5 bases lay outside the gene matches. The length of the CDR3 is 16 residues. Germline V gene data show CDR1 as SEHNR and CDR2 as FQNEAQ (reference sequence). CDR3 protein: CASSLGLAGGVYEQYF. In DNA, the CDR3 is TGTGCCAGCAGCCTGGGACTAGCGGGAGGGGTTTACGAGCAGTACTTC.

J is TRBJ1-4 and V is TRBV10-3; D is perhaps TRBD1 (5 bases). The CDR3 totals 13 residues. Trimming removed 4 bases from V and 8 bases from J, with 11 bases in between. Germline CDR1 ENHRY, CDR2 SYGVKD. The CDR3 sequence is CAISGGRREKLFF. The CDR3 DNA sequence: TGTGCCATCAGTGGGGGGAGACGGGAAAAACTGTTTTTT.

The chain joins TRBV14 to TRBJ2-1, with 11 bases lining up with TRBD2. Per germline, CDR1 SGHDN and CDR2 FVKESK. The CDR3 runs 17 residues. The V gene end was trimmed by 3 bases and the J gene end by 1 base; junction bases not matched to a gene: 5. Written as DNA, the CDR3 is TGTGCCAGCAGCCACCGAGGACTAGCGGGTTCCTACAATGAGCAGTTCTTC. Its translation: CASSHRGLAGSYNEQFF. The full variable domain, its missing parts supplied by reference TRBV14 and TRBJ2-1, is EAGVTQFPSHSVIEKGQTVTLRCDPISGHDNLYWYRRVMGKEIKFLLHFVKESKQDESGMPNNRFLAERTGGTYSTLKVQPAELEDSGVYFCASSHRGLAGSYNEQFFGPGTRLTVL.

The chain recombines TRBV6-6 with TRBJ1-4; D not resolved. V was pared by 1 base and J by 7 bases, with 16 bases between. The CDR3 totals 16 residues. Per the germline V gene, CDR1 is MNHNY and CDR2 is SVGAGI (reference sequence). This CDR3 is CASSYWVTGRREKLFF. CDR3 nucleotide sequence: TGTGCCAGCAGTTACTGGGTGACGGGTAGGCGTGAAAAACTGTTTTTT.

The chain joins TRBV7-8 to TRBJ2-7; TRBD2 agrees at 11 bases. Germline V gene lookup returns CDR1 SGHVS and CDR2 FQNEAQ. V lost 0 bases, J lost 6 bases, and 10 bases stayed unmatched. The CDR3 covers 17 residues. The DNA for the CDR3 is TGTGCCAGCAGCTTAGCGGCCTTACTAGCGGGAGCCGGCGAGCAGTACTTC. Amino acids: CASSLAALLAGAGEQYF.

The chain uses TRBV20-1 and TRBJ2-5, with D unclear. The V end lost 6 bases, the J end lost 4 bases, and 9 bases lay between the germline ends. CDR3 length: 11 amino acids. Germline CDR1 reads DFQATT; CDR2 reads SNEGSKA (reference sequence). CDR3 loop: CSATNRETQYF. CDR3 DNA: TGCAGTGCAACGAATCGAGAGACCCAGTACTTC.

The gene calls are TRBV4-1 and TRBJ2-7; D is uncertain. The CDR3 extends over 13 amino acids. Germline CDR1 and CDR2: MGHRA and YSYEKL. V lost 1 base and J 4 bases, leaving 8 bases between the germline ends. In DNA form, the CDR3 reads TGCGCCAGCAGCCAAGTTCCAGGATACGAGCAGTACTTC. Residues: CASSQVPGYEQYF.

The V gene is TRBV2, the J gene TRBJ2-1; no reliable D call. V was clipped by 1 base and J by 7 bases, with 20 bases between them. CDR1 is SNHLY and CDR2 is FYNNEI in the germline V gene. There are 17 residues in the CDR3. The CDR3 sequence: CASSEGLGLKAGNEQFF. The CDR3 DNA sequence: TGTGCCAGCAGTGAAGGGTTGGGTCTCAAGGCCGGGAATGAGCAGTTCTTC.

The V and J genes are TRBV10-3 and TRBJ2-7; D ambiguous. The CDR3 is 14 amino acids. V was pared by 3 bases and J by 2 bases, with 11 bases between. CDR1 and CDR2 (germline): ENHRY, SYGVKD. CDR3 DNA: TGTGCCATCAGTGACAGGACCCGAACCTACGAGCAGTACTTC. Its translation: CAISDRTRTYEQYF.

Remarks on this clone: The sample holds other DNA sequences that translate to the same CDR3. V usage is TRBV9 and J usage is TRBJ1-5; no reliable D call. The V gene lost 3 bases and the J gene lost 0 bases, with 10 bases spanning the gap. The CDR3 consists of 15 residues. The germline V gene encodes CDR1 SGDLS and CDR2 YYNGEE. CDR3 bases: TGTGCCAGCAGCGAGGACGGGTATAGCAATCAGCCCCAGCATTTT. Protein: CASSEDGYSNQPQHF.

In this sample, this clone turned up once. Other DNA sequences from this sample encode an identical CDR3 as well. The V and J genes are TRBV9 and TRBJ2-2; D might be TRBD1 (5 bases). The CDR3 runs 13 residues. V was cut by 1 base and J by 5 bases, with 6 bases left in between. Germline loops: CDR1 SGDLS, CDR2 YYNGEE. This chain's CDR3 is CASSVRGTGELFF. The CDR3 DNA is TGTGCCAGCAGCGTAAGGGGTACCGGGGAGCTGTTTTTT.

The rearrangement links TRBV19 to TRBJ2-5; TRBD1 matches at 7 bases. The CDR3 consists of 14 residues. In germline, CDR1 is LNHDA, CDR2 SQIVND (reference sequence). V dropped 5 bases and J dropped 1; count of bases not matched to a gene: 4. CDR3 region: CASSPGTAQETQYF. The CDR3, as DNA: TGTGCCAGTAGTCCAGGGACAGCCCAAGAGACCCAGTACTTC.

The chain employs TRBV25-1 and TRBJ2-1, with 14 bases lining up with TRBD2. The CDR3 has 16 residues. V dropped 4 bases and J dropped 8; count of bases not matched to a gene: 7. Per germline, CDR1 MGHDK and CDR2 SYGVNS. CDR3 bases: TGTGCCAGCAGTGGGGGACTAGCGGGAGCGTACCATGAGCAGTTCTTC. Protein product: CASSGGLAGAYHEQFF.

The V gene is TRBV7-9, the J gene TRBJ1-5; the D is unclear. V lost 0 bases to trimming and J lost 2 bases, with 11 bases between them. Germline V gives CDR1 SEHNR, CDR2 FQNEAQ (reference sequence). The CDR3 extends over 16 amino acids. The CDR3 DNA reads TGTGCCAGCAGCTTAGCGTGGGGAGACGGCAATCAGCCCCAGCATTTT. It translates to CASSLAWGDGNQPQHF.

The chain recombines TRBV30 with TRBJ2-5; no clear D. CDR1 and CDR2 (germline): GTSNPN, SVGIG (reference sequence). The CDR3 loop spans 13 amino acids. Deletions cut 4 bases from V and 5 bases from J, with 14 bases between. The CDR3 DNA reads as TGTGCCTGGACCCAGCCTTTGCAGGAGACCCAGTACTTC. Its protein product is CAWTQPLQETQYF.